This T cell receptor (beta chain) was profiled in a study of blood T cell repertoires in COVID-19. For the study at large: Donors in the United States, Italy and Spain gave samples during acute or convalescent COVID-19.

The V segment lost 3 bases and the J segment 4 bases; nucleotides outside the gene matches: 9. This CDR3 has 16 residues. The germline V gene has CDR1 SGDLS and CDR2 YYNGEE. Original data processing: How many nucleated cells were present was estimated from reference gene primer amplification. The repertoire was sequenced with immunoSEQ multiplex PCR; TCRdb's copy has only in-frame clones and lacks some. The DNA was the basis for D and trimming; V, J and clone size are from that table. The data contain under 500,000 clones, around nine tenths of them singletons. Membership in each cohort depended on participant-reported clinical history.

The chain joins TRBV9 to TRBJ2-3; TRBD2 aligns across 9 bases. This TCR came from a woman aged 18-29 years with acute COVID-19. The source material was PBMCs or T cells enriched from blood (not recorded which). The DNA of the CDR3 is TGTGCCAGCAGCGCTCCCCTCGCGGGAGGGTCAGATACGCAGTATTTT. It yields the protein CASSAPLAGGSDTQYF. Together with reference TRBV9 and TRBJ2-3, the CDR3 gives the full variable domain: DSGVTQTPKHLITATGQRVTLRCSPRSGDLSVYWYQQSLDQGLQFLIQYYNGEERAKGNILERFSAQQFPDLHSELNLSSLELGDSALYFCASSAPLAGGSDTQYFGPGTRLTVL.